The 3 T cell receptor beta chains below all came from one sample that was sequenced in a study of identical twins. One entry per CDR3 protein results from TCRdb running MiXCR on the 5' RACE reads. Found here are under 1 million distinct CDR3 sequences, more than 9% of them singletons; the top ten hold roughly 1.6%. This sample was also put to use in a study of yellow fever vaccine responses in identical twins.

The sequencing sample was made of PBMCs. These receptors originate from a young woman in good health.

This clonotype was seen more than once but under ten times. The chain combines TRBV5-1 with TRBJ2-2, with D perhaps TRBD2 (5 bases). The CDR3 is 17 amino acids. Looked up from germline, CDR1 is SGHRS and CDR2 is YFSETQ. The V and J ends lost 1 base and 0 bases respectively, with 13 bases between them. CDR3 protein: CASSLPPASSNTGELFF. The CDR3 coding sequence is TGCGCCAGCAGCTTGCCTCCGGCTAGCTCGAACACCGGGGAGCTGTTTTTT. Looking up the rest from reference TRBV5-1 and TRBJ2-2 gives the full variable domain: KAGVTQTPRYLIKTRGQQVTLSCSPISGHRSVSWYQQTPGQGLQFLFEYFSETQRNKGNFPGRFSGRQFSNSRSEMNVSTLELGDSALYLCASSLPPASSNTGELFFGEGSRLTVL.

This clonotype has just a few counts. This chain uses TRBV4-1 with TRBJ2-2; the match to TRBD2 covers 10 bases. V lost 1 base, J lost 2 bases, and 7 bases stayed unmatched. The germline CDR1 and CDR2 sequences are MGHRA and YSYEKL. The CDR3 length is 18 residues. The CDR3 DNA is TGCGCCAGCAGCCAAGGGACTAGCGGCTTACTTAACACCGGGGAGCTGTTTTTT. The encoded protein is CASSQGTSGLLNTGELFF.

This clonotype occurred many times. The chain carries TRBV4-1 and TRBJ2-5, with 8 bases fitting TRBD2. V was pared by 0 bases and J by 4 bases, with 7 bases of the junction left unmatched. Germline V gene data show CDR1 as MGHRA and CDR2 as YSYEKL. CDR3 length: 16 amino acids. The CDR3 here is CASSQEGTSGRETQYF. The DNA for the CDR3 is TGCGCCAGCAGCCAAGAGGGTACTAGCGGACGAGAGACCCAGTACTTC.